The present T cell receptor (beta chain) was sequenced within a study of identifying expanded T cells in peripheral blood. Notes on this clone: What it binds is not known.

Per germline, CDR1 LNHNV and CDR2 YYDKDF (reference sequence). Trimming left V 4 bases short and J 6 bases short, with 12 bases between. The CDR3 runs to 13 residues. The assay was immunoSEQ multiplex PCR, and TCRdb's table has in-frame clones only and misses some. In the table there are 75,000 to 100,000 clones, approximately 90% of which are singletons. Points from the study as a whole: Over approximately two and four weeks, about 17 and 20 clones changed, versus around 1.2 between replicates.

The sample comprised blood. This TCR was sampled from a person aged 18-70 years in good health. This chain links TRBV15 with TRBJ1-2; tentative D call: TRBD1 (5 bases). CDR3 in amino acids: CATSTGTEDGYTF. CDR3 coding DNA: TGTGCCACCAGCACCGGGACGGAAGATGGCTACACCTTC. Full variable domain (outside the CDR3, taken from reference TRBV15 and TRBJ1-2): DAMVIQNPRYQVTQFGKPVTLSCSQTLNHNVMYWYQQKSSQAPKLLFHYYDKDFNNEADTPDNFQSRRPNTSFCFLDIRSPGLGDTAMYLCATSTGTEDGYTFGSGTRLTVV.